Detailed here is one T cell receptor beta chain. Its antigen is still unknown. The data were produced by immunoSEQ multiplex PCR, yet TCRdb's version contains in-frame clones alone and is incomplete. The table lists about 64,000 clones, about 89% of them singletons. The sample belongs to a study of PD-1 blockade in classical Hodgkin lymphoma. General study results and limits: Unlike CD8+ TCR diversity, which did not rise significantly by C4D1, CD4+ TCR diversity did.

Time point indicated: cycle 4 day 1 (C4D1), after less than 7 weeks of nivolumab. No patient escaped relapse after autologous stem cell transplantation, and brentuximab vedotin exposure varied. Trimming shortened V by 5 bases and J by 8 bases, and 22 bases separated the two germline ends. From germline, CDR1 is SGHAT and CDR2 FQNNGV. The CDR3 is 17 residues long. This chain links TRBV11-2 with TRBJ1-6; D is uncertain. The origin of this receptor is a human donor with classical Hodgkin lymphoma. Source: peripheral blood mononuclear cells (PBMCs), taken before the fourth cycle of nivolumab. The CDR3 reads CASSLISLTGPHSPLHF. In nucleotides, the CDR3 is TGTGCCAGCAGCCTAATCTCACTCACTGGGCCCCATTCACCCCTCCACTTT.